These 20 T cell receptor beta chains were sequenced from one sample in a study of early T cells in non-severe SARS-CoV-2 infection. In TCRdb, the 5' RACE reads were re-called with MiXCR into one record per CDR3 protein. The sample records fewer than 100,000 distinct CDR3 sequences, approximately 9.1% being singletons. Sequencing input: whole blood. The origin of the receptors is an adult who was a healthcare worker with PCR-confirmed SARS-CoV-2 infection or an uninfected control (not recorded which).

This clonotype was detected ten times or more. The chain employs TRBV11-2 and TRBJ2-3; tentatively, D is TRBD2 (5 bases). Germline V gene data show CDR1 as SGHAT and CDR2 as FQNNGV. The CDR3 has 14 residues. Trimming took off 5 bases at V and 5 bases at J, with 14 bases between the two ends. CDR3 protein: CASSLTPRGDTQYF. The CDR3, as DNA: TGTGCCAGCAGCCTGACTCCTCGGGGAGATACGCAGTATTTT.

This clonotype has just a few counts. This chain joins TRBV18 and TRBJ2-2; unclear D gene. The germline V gene has CDR1 KGHSH and CDR2 LQKENI. The CDR3 is made up of 13 amino acids. V was pared by 2 bases and J by 7 bases, with 8 bases between. The CDR3 protein is CASSPKANGELFF. As DNA, the CDR3 is TGTGCCAGCTCACCAAAGGCAAACGGGGAGCTGTTTTTT.

In this sample, this clonotype turned up a few times. The V gene is TRBV4-1, the J gene TRBJ2-1, with a tentative D call TRBD1 (6 bases). Trimming pared 4 bases from V and 3 bases from J, leaving 13 bases between. This CDR3 spans 15 amino acids. Germline CDR1 reads MGHRA; CDR2 reads YSYEKL. The CDR3 nucleotides are TGCGCCAGCAGCCCCTCAGGGGACGGCTACAATGAGCAGTTCTTC. This codes for CASSPSGDGYNEQFF.

In this sample, this clonotype turned up many times. This chain links TRBV5-1 with TRBJ1-1, with D uncertain. Trimming cost V 4 bases and J 1 base, with 17 bases left between them. This CDR3 contains 16 residues. Germline CDR1 and CDR2: SGHRS and YFSETQ. DNA of the CDR3: TGCGCCAGCAGCATGGTCCCAGGATCGTGGAACACTGAAGCTTTCTTT. It translates to CASSMVPGSWNTEAFF.

This clonotype was seen ten or more times. The rearrangement uses TRBV28 and TRBJ2-1; tentative D call: TRBD1 (5 bases). This CDR3 is 13 amino acids long. Trimming took off 6 bases at V and 10 bases at J, with 16 bases between the two ends. Germline lookup yields CDR1 MDHEN and CDR2 SYDVKM. CDR3 DNA: TGTGCCAGCAGCCAAGGCCCTAAGGGGGAGCAGTTCTTC. Translated, it gives CASSQGPKGEQFF.

The CDR3 is CASSLAPLGAGGKEQYF. DNA of the CDR3: TGCGCCAGCAGCTTGGCCCCCTTAGGAGCGGGAGGGAAAGAGCAGTACTTC. V is TRBV5-1 and J is TRBJ2-7, with 10 bases aligning to TRBD2. Losses at the gene ends were 0 bases for V and 7 bases for J; bases not matched to a gene: 13. The CDR3 extends over 17 amino acids. Germline V gives CDR1 SGHRS, CDR2 YFSETQ.

This chain connects TRBV18 to TRBJ2-3; 7 positions agree with TRBD1. Germline loops: CDR1 KGHSH, CDR2 LQKENI. The CDR3 has 15 residues. V lost 1 base to trimming and J lost 4 bases; unmatched junction nucleotides: 5. The CDR3 DNA follows: TGTGCCAGCTCACCACTGGGACAGTCGCCAGATACGCAGTATTTT. Translating gives CASSPLGQSPDTQYF.

The J gene is TRBJ1-3, the V gene TRBV3-1; possible D gene TRBD1, 5 bases. The CDR3 length is 15 residues. Trimming left V 0 bases short and J 8 bases short, with 14 bases between. Germline CDR1 is LGHDT and CDR2 is YNNKEL (reference sequence). The chain's CDR3 is CASSQDITGGDTIYF. CDR3 DNA sequence: TGTGCCAGCAGCCAAGACATAACCGGGGGAGACACCATATATTTT.

This clonotype was detected ten times or more. V usage is TRBV6-5 and J usage is TRBJ1-1; D remains ambiguous. Trimming took off 0 bases at V and 4 bases at J, with 12 bases between the two ends. The CDR3 runs to 15 residues. Per the germline V gene, CDR1 is MNHEY and CDR2 is SVGAGI. As DNA, the CDR3 is TGTGCCAGCAGTTACTCAAGGCAGGCGGCCACTGAAGCTTTCTTT. Amino acids: CASSYSRQAATEAFF.

Only a few counts were recorded for this clonotype. The chain carries TRBV20-1 and TRBJ2-7; D perhaps matches TRBD2 (6 bases). This CDR3 comprises 14 residues. Germline V lookup: CDR1 DFQATT, CDR2 SNEGSKA (reference sequence). The V end was cut by 5 bases, the J end by 5 bases, with 19 bases between. The CDR3 loop reads CSAPRSGIANEQYF. DNA of the CDR3: TGCAGTGCTCCCCGTAGCGGCATCGCGAACGAGCAGTACTTC.

This clonotype occurred many times. This chain joins TRBV11-2 and TRBJ2-2, with 10 bases identical to TRBD2. Trimming took 4 bases from V and 1 from J; bases not matched to a gene: 6. Germline lookup yields CDR1 SGHAT and CDR2 FQNNGV. This CDR3 has 17 amino acids. CDR3 DNA sequence: TGTGCCAGCAGCTCAATGGGACTAGCGAGGAACACCGGGGAGCTGTTTTTT. Translation gives CASSSMGLARNTGELFF.

The V call is TRBV24-1, the J call TRBJ1-4; 7 nucleotides match TRBD1. The CDR3 has 16 residues. The J segment lost 6 bases and the V segment lost 3 bases, leaving 9 bases of the junction unmatched. Germline V gene sequence: CDR1 KGHDR, CDR2 SFDVKD. The DNA of the CDR3 is TGTGCCACCAGTGATGGTACAGGGGAATATGATGAAAAACTGTTTTTT. Translation: CATSDGTGEYDEKLFF.

This clonotype came up many times. The V gene is TRBV13, the J gene TRBJ2-7; D is tentatively TRBD1 or TRBD2 (5 bases each). V shed 3 bases and J shed 1 base, with 22 bases lying between them. This CDR3 comprises 18 residues. Germline CDR1 is PRHDT and CDR2 is FYEKMQ (reference sequence). The CDR3 coding sequence is TGTGCCAGCAGCTTCTCTAACGCTTACGGGACCGTTTCCTACGAGCAGTACTTC. Translation gives CASSFSNAYGTVSYEQYF.

This clonotype has ten or more counts. V and J are TRBV20-1 and TRBJ2-3; D call uncertain. Germline V CDR1 and CDR2: DFQATT, SNEGSKA (reference sequence). The CDR3 is 17 amino acids. With 4 bases removed from V and 0 bases from J, the gap between germline ends came to 20 bases. The CDR3 region has the DNA TGCAGTGCTACAAGGACCGTGGCCGGAGCTAGCACAGATACGCAGTATTTT. Translated: CSATRTVAGASTDTQYF.

At least ten counts were recorded for this clonotype. The chain recombines TRBV28 with TRBJ2-3; 7 bases are a match to TRBD1. In germline, CDR1 is MDHEN, CDR2 SYDVKM. Germline trimming cut 7 bases from V and 1 base from J; bases unmatched to any gene: 14. This CDR3 has 17 residues. The CDR3 here is CASTNTDLQGGTDTQYF. DNA for the CDR3: TGTGCCAGCACCAACACGGATCTTCAGGGGGGCACAGATACGCAGTATTTT.

This clonotype occurred a few times. This chain links TRBV5-4 with TRBJ1-4, with D unresolved. CDR3 length: 15 amino acids. Germline lookup yields CDR1 SGHNT and CDR2 YYREEE (reference sequence). Between the trimmed V and J ends, which lost 4 bases and 6 bases, there was a span of 16 bases. CDR3 bases: TGTGCCAGCAGCATGTCCCTGGGGTCGGATGAAAAACTGTTTTTT. Translating it yields CASSMSLGSDEKLFF.

The chain recombines TRBV28 with TRBJ1-1; D perhaps matches TRBD1 (5 bases). The germline V and J ends were trimmed by 7 bases and 1 base, with 13 bases remaining between them. The CDR3 has 14 residues. Per germline, CDR1 MDHEN and CDR2 SYDVKM. CDR3 residues: CASTRRARNTEAFF. CDR3 nucleotide sequence: TGTGCCAGCACTCGCAGGGCCAGGAACACTGAAGCTTTCTTT.

This clonotype was counted between two and nine times. The chain couples TRBV6-5 to TRBJ2-5, with 7 bases matching TRBD1. Germline V gene sequence: CDR1 MNHEY, CDR2 SVGAGI. The CDR3 is made up of 14 amino acids. The V and J ends lost 2 bases and 5 bases, in that order; junction bases with no gene match: 5. The CDR3 coding sequence is TGTGCCAGCAGTTACCGAGGGGGCACCGAGACCCAGTACTTC. Its protein is CASSYRGGTETQYF.

This clonotype occurred many times. The gene calls are TRBV10-2 and TRBJ2-2; D remains unclear. This CDR3 has 14 amino acids. CDR1 and CDR2 from the germline V gene are WSHSY and SAAADI. Trimming left V 7 bases short and J 2 bases short, with 11 bases between. The CDR3 spells CASTFGSNTGELFF. In DNA, the CDR3 is TGCGCCAGCACTTTCGGCTCAAACACCGGGGAGCTGTTTTTT.

This clonotype has only a few counts. J is TRBJ2-7 and V is TRBV11-2; tentative D call: TRBD2 (6 bases). CDR3 size: 16 residues. V lost 7 bases to trimming and J lost 2 bases, with 21 bases between them. CDR1 is SGHAT and CDR2 is FQNNGV in the germline V gene. The CDR3, as DNA: TGTGCCAGCACCAGTTTGATGGACCTAGCGACCTACGAGCAGTACTTC. Translation gives CASTSLMDLATYEQYF.